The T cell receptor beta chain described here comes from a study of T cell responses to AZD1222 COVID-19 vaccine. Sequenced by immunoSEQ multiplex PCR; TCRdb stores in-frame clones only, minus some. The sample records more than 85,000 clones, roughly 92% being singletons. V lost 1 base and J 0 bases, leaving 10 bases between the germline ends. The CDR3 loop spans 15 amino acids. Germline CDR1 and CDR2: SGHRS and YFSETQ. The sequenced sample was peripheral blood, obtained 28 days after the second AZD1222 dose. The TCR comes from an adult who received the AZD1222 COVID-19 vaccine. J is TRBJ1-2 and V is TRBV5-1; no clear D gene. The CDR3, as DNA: TGCGCCAGCAGCTTGCTAGGGAATTCTAACTATGGCTACACCTTC. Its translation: CASSLLGNSNYGYTF.